This TCR beta chain was profiled in a study of beta chain features in type 1 diabetes. What was sequenced were expressed TCRB transcripts, since all of the isolated RNA had been reverse transcribed. Libraries were prepared by immunoSEQ multiplex PCR; TCRdb keeps only in-frame clonotypes and omits some of them. Of 400,000 to 450,000 clones listed, approximately 15% are singletons. This clone was detected a few times. Its antigen is not identified. CDR1 and CDR2 from the germline V gene are SGHTA and FQGNSA. Deletions cut 6 bases from V and 5 bases from J, with 17 bases between. The CDR3 totals 14 residues. Study outcomes and limitations: All four CD4+ subsets of Type 1 diabetes patients contained TCRB CDR3s that were moderately but significantly shorter.

The sample taken for sequencing was naive CD4+ T cells from blood. The sequence was collected from a man aged 30-40 years in good health. V is TRBV7-2 and J is TRBJ2-7; TRBD1 is a possible D gene (6 bases). For the CDR3, the DNA is TGTGCCAGCAGACCCCACAGGGTTCAAAACGAGCAGTACTTC. This encodes CASRPHRVQNEQYF.